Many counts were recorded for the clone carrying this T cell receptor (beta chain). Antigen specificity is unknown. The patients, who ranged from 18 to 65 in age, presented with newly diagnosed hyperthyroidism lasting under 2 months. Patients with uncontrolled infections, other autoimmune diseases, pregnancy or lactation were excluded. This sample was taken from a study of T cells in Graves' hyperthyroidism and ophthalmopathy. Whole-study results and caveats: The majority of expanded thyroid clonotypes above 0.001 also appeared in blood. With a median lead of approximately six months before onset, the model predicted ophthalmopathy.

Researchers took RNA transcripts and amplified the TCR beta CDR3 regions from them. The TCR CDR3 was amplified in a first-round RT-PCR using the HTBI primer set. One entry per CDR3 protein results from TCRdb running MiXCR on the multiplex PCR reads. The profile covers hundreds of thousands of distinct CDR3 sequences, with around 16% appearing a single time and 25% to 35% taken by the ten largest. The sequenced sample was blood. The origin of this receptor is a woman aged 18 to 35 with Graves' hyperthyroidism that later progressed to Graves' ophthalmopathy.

This CDR3 reads CASSPRVSRDYTF. The DNA of the CDR3 is TGTGCCAGCAGTCCCCGGGTCTCTAGGGACTACACCTTC. The chain combines TRBV28 with TRBJ1-2; D is undetermined. The V and J ends lost 5 bases and 10 bases respectively, with 17 bases between them. The CDR3 spans 13 residues. Germline V gene data show CDR1 as MDHEN and CDR2 as SYDVKM.